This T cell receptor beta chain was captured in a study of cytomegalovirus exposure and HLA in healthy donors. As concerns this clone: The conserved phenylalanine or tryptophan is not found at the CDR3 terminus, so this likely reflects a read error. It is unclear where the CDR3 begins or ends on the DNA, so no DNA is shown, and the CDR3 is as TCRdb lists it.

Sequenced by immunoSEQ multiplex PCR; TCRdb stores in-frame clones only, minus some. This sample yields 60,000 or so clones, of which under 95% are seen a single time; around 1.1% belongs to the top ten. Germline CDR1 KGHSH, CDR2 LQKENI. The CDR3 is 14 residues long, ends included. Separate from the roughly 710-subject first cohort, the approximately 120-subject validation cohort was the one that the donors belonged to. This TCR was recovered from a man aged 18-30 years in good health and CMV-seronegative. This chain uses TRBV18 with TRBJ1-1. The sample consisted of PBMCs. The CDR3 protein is CASSPIRERGAYMS.